These 5 T cell receptor beta chains were sequenced from one sample in a study of breast tumors, draining lymph nodes, adjacent tissues. Axillary draining lymph nodes of breast cancer patients supplied the node samples. MiXCR was run by TCRdb on the multiplex PCR reads, yielding one entry per CDR3 protein. The sample yields 150,000 to 250,000 distinct CDR3 sequences, over 25% seen once. The specimen sequenced was axillary lymph node tissue. The source of these receptors is a female donor with breast cancer. Some clones in this sample may be carry-over from other donors' samples.

With respect to this clonotype: This is likely a read error, given that the CDR3 carries no conserved phenylalanine or tryptophan at its end. This chain links TRBV19 with TRBJ2-1; 13 bases map to TRBD2. Per the germline V gene, CDR1 is LNHDA and CDR2 is SQIVND (reference sequence). The CDR3 sequence is 16 residues long. Losses at the gene ends were 5 bases for V and 9 bases for J; bases not matched to a gene: 10. The CDR3 spells CASSAGLAGEMGEQFS. The DNA of the CDR3 is TGTGCCAGTAGTGCTGGACTAGCGGGAGAAATGGGTGAGCAGTTCTCC.

V and J are TRBV7-3 and TRBJ2-4; 11 bases match TRBD2. V shed 1 base and J 5 bases; nucleotides not matched to a gene: 4. This CDR3 spans 16 amino acids. Germline V gene sequence: CDR1 SGHTA, CDR2 FQGTGA. CDR3 protein: CASSLRGLAAENIQYF. The DNA for the CDR3 is TGTGCCAGCAGCTTAAGGGGACTAGCGGCAGAAAACATTCAGTACTTC.

This clonotype appeared many times. The chain recombines TRBV6-1 with TRBJ2-3, with D tentatively TRBD2 (7 bases). The V end lost 3 bases, the J end lost 7 bases, and 14 bases lay between the germline ends. The V gene's germline CDR1 is MNHNS and CDR2 SASEGT. The CDR3 loop spans 14 amino acids. CDR3 sequence reads: CASSEVRGAYTQYF. The CDR3 coding sequence is TGTGCCAGCAGTGAGGTCCGGGGGGCTTATACGCAGTATTTT.

V gene TRBV20-1 combines with J gene TRBJ1-1; 10 bases match TRBD1. The V and J ends lost 6 bases and 3 bases, in that order; junction bases with no gene match: 7. The CDR3 totals 14 residues. CDR1 is DFQATT and CDR2 is SNEGSKA in the germline V gene (reference sequence). The CDR3 protein is CSALFGTGDTEAFF. CDR3 bases: TGCAGTGCGCTCTTTGGGACAGGGGACACTGAAGCTTTCTTT.

This clonotype was found many times. This CDR3 reads CASSLTAPDEQYF. CDR3 nucleotide sequence: TGTGCCAGCAGCCTCACGGCCCCTGACGAGCAGTACTTC. The chain recombines TRBV6-5 with TRBJ2-7; D ambiguous. Germline V gene data show CDR1 as MNHEY and CDR2 as SVGAGI. There are 13 residues in the CDR3. V gave up 6 bases and J gave up 5 bases, with 14 bases separating them.